This is a list of T cell receptor beta chains from one sample in a study of long-term antiretroviral therapy in people with HIV. The protocol was immunoSEQ multiplex PCR, while the TCRdb copy is restricted to in-frame clones and leaves out a portion. The sample shows 32,000 or so clones, 75% to 85% of them seen only once. The input for sequencing was unsorted PBMCs, taken about 3.4 years after starting antiretroviral therapy. The receptors shown here come from a young man with HIV. CDR3s leave out the opening cysteine and the closing phenylalanine or tryptophan.

J,V,CDR3
TRBJ2-1,TRBV18,ASSGQGGSYNEQF
TRBJ2-7,TRBV7-2,ASSFKHYRSYEQY
TRBJ2-7,TRBV5-1,ASKTSGDSYEQY
TRBJ2-7,TRBV10-3,AISEGYEQY
TRBJ1-1,TRBV20-1,SAQSEAF
TRBJ2-7,TRBV18,ASSPDRYEQY
TRBJ1-1,TRBV7-9,ASSSRVEAF
TRBJ1-1,TRBV19,ASSINAGGEDIGNTEAF
TRBJ1-2,TRBV4-1,ASSPEGRGVYGYT
TRBJ2-1,TRBV6-4,ASSESGGDLGGEQF
TRBJ1-5,TRBV6-6,ASSTHQSNQPQH
TRBJ1-6,TRBV7-9,ASSLNSPLH
TRBJ2-7,TRBV9,ASSVGGVSGVYEQY
TRBJ1-3,TRBV28,ASRAPSSGNTIY
TRBJ2-1,TRBV4-3,ASSQHPGSGEGDNEQF
TRBJ1-5,TRBV19,ASSGGQNPHQPQH
TRBJ1-5,TRBV19,ASTTPWGEWGQPQH
TRBJ2-3,TRBV6-5,ASSYRGPASTDTQY
TRBJ1-5,TRBV27,ASSPGTGNQPQH
TRBJ2-7,TRBV6-1,AIWAGGSYEQY
TRBJ2-2,TRBV19,ASGTSGPPWTGELF
TRBJ2-4,TRBV15,ATSRGRGDRGKNIQY
TRBJ2-1,TRBV5-4,ASSLGQHNEQF
TRBJ2-3,TRBV19,ASSPGTGGSDTQY
TRBJ2-1,TRBV14,ASSPSTFTEQF
TRBJ1-2,TRBV6-6,ASSYWAGSPDGYT
TRBJ2-3,TRBV7-9,ASSGGLDTQY
TRBJ1-1,TRBV19,ASTWDRGRAF
TRBJ1-2,TRBV6-5,ASSYSGNYGYT
TRBJ1-1,TRBV6-5,ASTRDPNTEAF
TRBJ1-4,TRBV18,ASSLLSGKNEKLF
TRBJ1-5,TRBV7-8,ASSSHRADQPQH
TRBJ1-2,TRBV27,ASSPNADRGVYT
TRBJ2-7,TRBV9,ASSVGTGIMYEQY